This record looks at one TCR beta chain sequence and its context. Its antigen is still unknown. No base-level quality is on record; no much larger clone is a single base apart. The record originates from a study of blood T cell repertoires in COVID-19 (dated by TCRdb to about 2020). In the study overall: Samples from collaborators originated in the United States, Italy and Spain and spanned both the acute and convalescent phases of COVID-19. The material from the prospective study consisted of cDNA or gDNA derived from T cells, B-cell-depleted T cells, or PBMCs. Deeply sampled blood TCRbeta repertoires from subjects exposed to, actively infected with, or recovered from COVID-19 were included in the dataset. The repertoires were released in a freely available public database intended as a resource for research on the immune response to SARS-CoV-2. The samples were drawn from two sources: the first 160 participants of the ongoing ImmuneRACE study, and 1,254 subjects contributed by 6 global collaborators. A de-identified subject ID, COVID-19 status, age in years and sex were almost always included in the sample metadata. Where available, HLA class I and class II types were obtained from metadata supplied by the sample provider rather than from assay-based typing.

Overall results and qualifications from the work: How much clinical and demographic metadata was included differed by source and by participant, and the metadata was provided uncurated.

Per the germline V gene, MNHEY is the CDR1 and SVGEGT is the CDR2. Including the terminal cysteine and phenylalanine, the CDR3 comprises 16 residues. Here the CDR3 DNA is all that survives: 48 bases in frame from base 1. V sheds 0 bases and J sheds 3 bases, leaving 12 bases between their ends. Enrolling through a virtual design, the prospective study's participants ranged in age from roughly 18 to 89 years and lived across approximately 25 United States geographic areas. In the prospective study, participants were assigned to cohorts based on the clinical history participants reported in a screening survey and a study questionnaire. Recovered participants in ImmuneRACE Cohort 3 were defined as having two consecutive negative NP/OP PCR tests, clearance from a healthcare professional, or resolution of symptoms. In the prospective study, whole blood, serum and a nasopharyngeal or oropharyngeal swab were collected from each participant by mobile phlebotomists. Additional blood draws and questionnaires over an approximately two-month period could optionally be provided by prospective study participants. Prospective study blood samples were shipped either frozen or at room temperature before DNA extraction.

TCRbeta CDR3 regions were amplified from genomic DNA by means of the immunoSEQ Assay, a bias-controlled multiplex PCR. The study's processing was this. Within the assay, amplification of reference gene primers was used to estimate how many nucleated cells each sample contained. To quantify the absolute abundance of each unique TCRbeta CDR3 rearrangement, sequence reads were collapsed and filtered. Productive Simpson clonality was computed per sample as the square root of Simpson's diversity index over productive rearrangements. TCRdb mirrors the immuneACCESS table, restricted to in-frame sequences. Some clones are absent from its copies; in checked studies, under half trace to an unresolved V gene, and the reason for the others is unknown. That table is the source of V, J and clone size, and D and trimming were worked out from the DNA. The table for this sample lists approximately 150,000 clones; 80% to 85% of them were counted only once. The ten largest make up 8% of the sample.

The TCR sequence derives from a woman in her forties or fifties who had recovered from COVID-19. The material sequenced was PBMCs or T cells enriched from blood (not recorded which). The rearrangement combines TRBV6-2 or TRBV6-3 with TRBJ1-5, with no D gene named confidently. In nucleotides, the sequence is TGTGCCAGCAGTTACTCTACTCGGAGGTCCAATCAGCCCCAGCATTTT. Its amino acids are CASSYSTRRSNQPQHF.